This T cell receptor (beta chain) comes out of a study of T cells expressing NK-cell markers (dated by TCRdb to 2018 to 2021). Regarding the study in general: TCR beta-chain repertoires were profiled in sorted CD3+CD56+NKG2C+, CD3+CD56+NKG2C- and CD3+CD56-NKG2C+ T-cell subsets from several donors. The libraries were sequenced on Illumina HiSeq 2000/2500, MiSeq or NextSeq, producing 2 x 150 bp reads. Randomly selected healthy volunteers, three men and five women, were used as the eight sequenced donors. Among the eight sequenced donors, only one was HCMV-seronegative, while the other seven were HCMV-seropositive.

The sequencer was an Illumina HiSeq 2000. TCR beta cDNA libraries were made by 5'RACE template switching that added a universal primer site and unique molecular identifiers. cDNA synthesis was primed from the TCR beta constant segment and was followed by two successive PCR amplification steps. The source study handled its data this way. Reads were demultiplexed and grouped by UMI with MIGEC, and clonotypes were assembled and quantified with MiTCR. To remove erroneous sequences, TCR cDNA sequences were retained only when supported by two or more reads. Downstream repertoire analysis used the tcR package, and clonotypes were matched across fractions by CDR3 nucleotide sequence plus V segment. Antigen specificity was annotated against VDJdb with VDJmatch, allowing one amino acid substitution in CDR3. TCRdb reprocessed the reads and provides one entry for every CDR3 protein sequence; no DNA is given. Clone size and V and J calls follow TCRdb, not the original study. The table held for this sample gives about 140,000 distinct CDR3 sequences. Clones ranked in the top ten supply around 10% of the sample.

A remark on this clonotype: There is no known antigen for this receptor.

To determine HCMV serostatus, a commercial ELISA kit was used to detect HCMV-specific IgG in serum. Ficoll density gradient centrifugation was used to isolate peripheral blood mononuclear cells from blood. Study-wide conclusions, independent of this receptor: Those dominant clonotypes were again the most abundant among CD3+CD56-NKG2C+ cells in a handful of donors, at about 25-60.1%. It remained unclear whether the expanded NKG2C-expressing T cell clones were specific for HCMV antigens. For five or six donors, the dominant CD3+CD56+NKG2C+ clonotypes were among the top 10 CD8+ clonotypes and accounted for roughly 1.0-7.5% of CD8+ T cells.

The germline V gene supplies CDR1 MNHNS and CDR2 SASEGT. The CDR3 contains 13 residues, cysteine and phenylalanine counted. A DNA sequence was not provided. This clonotype was sampled from a man in his late teens or twenties in good health. Donor details come from another sample of the same person, matched by shared clones. This receptor chain uses TRBV6-1 and TRBJ2-1; TCRdb's D gene call, TRBD1, goes unchecked for lack of DNA. The sequencing input was blood T cells: a sorted CD56 or NKG2C T cell subset, CD4+ or CD8+ T cells, or bulk PBMC T cells (not recorded which). The CDR3 here reads CASRPPAPNEQFF.